This T cell receptor beta chain originates from a study of identical twins. Points from the study as a whole: Because invariant MAIT and iNKT cells could be present, zero-insertion analyses could be partly confounded.

TCRdb itself ran the 5' RACE reads through MiXCR, one entry per CDR3 protein. Of 1.5 million or so distinct CDR3 sequences in the sample, around 33% were seen once. This clonotype was counted a few times. The antigen remains unidentified. Healthy Caucasians made up all donors. From germline, CDR1 is SGHDN and CDR2 FVKESK. V shed 1 base and J shed 5 bases, with 11 bases lying between them. The CDR3 spans 14 residues. This TCR was recovered from a newborn girl in good health. The chain employs TRBV14 and TRBJ2-5, with D possibly TRBD2 on 6 matching bases. The sequencing input was cord blood. The DNA for the CDR3 is TGTGCCAGCAGCCAAGTTGACGGGAGTGAGACCCAGTACTTC. The encoded protein is CASSQVDGSETQYF. Supplemented by reference TRBV14 and TRBJ2-5, the full variable domain reads EAGVTQFPSHSVIEKGQTVTLRCDPISGHDNLYWYRRVMGKEIKFLLHFVKESKQDESGMPNNRFLAERTGGTYSTLKVQPAELEDSGVYFCASSQVDGSETQYFGPGTRLLVL.